The 15 T cell receptor beta chains given below trace back to one sample, sequenced in a study of Graves' ophthalmopathy and Graves' hyperthyroidism. RNA served as the template for amplifying TCR beta CDR3 regions. HTBI-primed RT-PCR formed the first round, and a multiplex PCR formed the second. MiXCR, applied by TCRdb to the multiplex PCR reads, yields one record per CDR3 protein. The sample has about 39,000 distinct CDR3 sequences, roughly 50% seen once. Sequenced: peripheral blood. These receptors came from an adult woman with stable Graves' hyperthyroidism.

This clonotype was seen repeatedly, ten times or more. In DNA, the CDR3 is TGCGCCAGCAGCTTGGCCGGGGTCTCATATAATTCACCCCTCCACTTT. Translating gives CASSLAGVSYNSPLHF. The chain recombines TRBV5-1 with TRBJ1-6; D remains ambiguous. V lost 0 bases and J lost 4, with 11 bases in between. CDR1 and CDR2 (germline): SGHRS, YFSETQ. The CDR3 has 16 amino acids. The whole variable domain, filled in from reference TRBV5-1 and TRBJ1-6, reads KAGVTQTPRYLIKTRGQQVTLSCSPISGHRSVSWYQQTPGQGLQFLFEYFSETQRNKGNFPGRFSGRQFSNSRSEMNVSTLELGDSALYLCASSLAGVSYNSPLHFGNGTRLTVT.

This clonotype was recorded at least ten times. The chain carries TRBV5-5 and TRBJ1-6; TRBD1 agrees at 7 bases. The germline V gene encodes CDR1 SGHKS and CDR2 YYEKEE (reference sequence). The CDR3 spans 16 residues. V lost 1 base to trimming and J lost 14 bases; unmatched junction nucleotides: 15. The CDR3 here is CASSLNPDRSWSSLHF. DNA for the CDR3: TGTGCCAGCAGCTTGAACCCGGACAGGAGCTGGTCATCCCTCCACTTT.

This clonotype was detected ten times or more. The chain combines TRBV30 with TRBJ1-4; 8 nucleotides line up with TRBD1. Germline V gene data show CDR1 as GTSNPN and CDR2 as SVGIG (reference sequence). CDR3 size: 14 residues. This CDR3 reads CMGQAWGIGEKLFF. CDR3 coding DNA: TGTATGGGACAGGCCTGGGGTATCGGTGAAAAACTGTTTTTT.

The rearrangement links TRBV7-4 to TRBJ2-5; the match to TRBD2 covers 11 bases. Germline V gene lookup returns CDR1 SGHVT and CDR2 SQSDAQ. The V gene end was trimmed by 5 bases and the J gene end by 5 bases; junction bases not matched to a gene: 19. The length of the CDR3 is 19 residues. CDR3 residues: CASSPSSETSGRRRETQYF. The CDR3 DNA follows: TGTGCCAGCAGCCCTAGTAGCGAAACTAGCGGGAGAAGGCGGGAGACCCAGTACTTC.

V gene TRBV10-2 combines with J gene TRBJ1-1, with D unclear. The length of the CDR3 is 16 residues. Trimming removed 4 bases at V and 2 bases at J, with 17 bases between. Germline V lookup: CDR1 WSHSY, CDR2 SAAADI. CDR3 in DNA: TGCGCCAGCAGTGTAGGTCAGTCCCTACCAAACACTGAAGCTTTCTTT. Translation: CASSVGQSLPNTEAFF.

The CDR3 is CASSPYRGGEQYF. CDR3 sequence (DNA): TGTGCCAGCAGCCCGTACAGGGGAGGCGAGCAGTACTTC. This sequence joins TRBV6-1 and TRBJ2-7; D might be TRBD1 (7 bases). The germline V and J ends were trimmed by 6 bases and 6 bases, with 15 bases remaining between them. This CDR3 is built from 13 residues. The germline CDR1 and CDR2 sequences are MNHNS and SASEGT.

The V call is TRBV12-3 or TRBV12-4, the J call TRBJ2-7; TRBD2 aligns across 15 bases. Trimming cost V 6 bases and J 6 bases; bases outside gene matches: 6. This CDR3 contains 15 residues. The CDR3 region is CASSWTSGRGAEQYF. CDR3 DNA: TGTGCCAGCAGCTGGACTAGCGGGAGGGGTGCCGAGCAGTACTTC.

The gene calls are TRBV29-1 and TRBJ2-2; 10 bases map to TRBD2. Unmatched junction bases numbered 3, after V lost 4 bases and J lost 4 bases. The CDR3 covers 14 residues. Germline CDR1 is SQVTM and CDR2 is ANQGSEA. The CDR3 protein is CSVGGTSATGELFF. The CDR3 DNA sequence: TGCAGCGTTGGTGGGACTAGCGCCACCGGGGAGCTGTTTTTT.

The gene calls are TRBV11-2 and TRBJ2-7, with TRBD1 matching 8 bases. The CDR3 has 16 amino acids. Germline assignment: CDR1 SGHAT and CDR2 FQNNGV. Trimming removed 5 bases from V and 5 bases from J; junction bases left unmatched: 14. CDR3 protein: CASSLPGGTGRDEQYF. The CDR3 DNA sequence: TGTGCCAGCAGCCTCCCGGGCGGGACAGGAAGGGACGAGCAGTACTTC. The full variable domain, in which reference TRBV11-2 and TRBJ2-7 provide the parts outside the CDR3, is EAGVAQSPRYKIIEKRQSVAFWCNPISGHATLYWYQQILGQGPKLLIQFQNNGVVDDSQLPKDRFSAERLKGVDSTLKIQPAKLEDSAVYLCASSLPGGTGRDEQYFGPGTRLTVT.

This clonotype was counted only a few times. V gene TRBV5-1 combines with J gene TRBJ2-5; 12 bases align to TRBD1. The V gene's germline CDR1 is SGHRS and CDR2 YFSETQ. CDR3 length equals 16 residues. V lost 4 bases and J lost 4; bases outside the gene matches: 8. Here the CDR3 reads CASSMLGQGAGETQYF. For the CDR3, the DNA is TGCGCCAGCAGCATGTTGGGACAGGGGGCGGGAGAGACCCAGTACTTC.

Many counts were recorded for this clonotype. The chain links TRBV10-1 to TRBJ1-1; D gene ambiguous. The CDR3 covers 13 residues. Germline assignment: CDR1 WNHNN and CDR2 SYGVQD (reference sequence). Deletions cut 2 bases from V and 0 bases from J, with 4 bases between. CDR3 residues: CASSETLNTEAFF. The CDR3 nucleotides are TGCGCCAGCAGTGAGACGTTGAACACTGAAGCTTTCTTT.

This clonotype was seen ten or more times. Given a much more abundant clone one base away, this may be a read error. This rearrangement joins TRBV19 to TRBJ1-5; 7 bases fit TRBD1. Germline assignment: CDR1 LNHDA and CDR2 SQIVND (reference sequence). Germline trimming cut 6 bases from V and 3 bases from J; bases unmatched to any gene: 5. CDR3 length: 14 residues. The CDR3: CASRHRGINQPQHF. The CDR3 bases are TGTGCCAGTAGACACAGGGGCATCAATCAGCCCCAGCATTTT.

This clonotype was counted many times. V gene TRBV24-1 combines with J gene TRBJ2-7; D is tentatively TRBD1 or TRBD2 (5 bases each). The germline V gene has CDR1 KGHDR and CDR2 SFDVKD. V was clipped by 5 bases and J by 3 bases, with 16 bases between them. The CDR3 contains 15 residues. The CDR3 nucleotides read TGTGCCACCAGTGCCGGGGCCTATCCCCACTACGAGCAGTACTTC. This sequence encodes CATSAGAYPHYEQYF.

The J gene is TRBJ1-6, the V gene TRBV10-3, with D possibly TRBD1 on 5 matching bases. V was pared by 3 bases and J by 10 bases, with 10 bases between. This CDR3 is built from 13 residues. Germline V CDR1 and CDR2: ENHRY, SYGVKD. The CDR3 protein is CAISDGALSPLHF. CDR3 nucleotide sequence: TGTGCCATCAGTGACGGGGCCTTGTCACCCCTCCACTTT.

This clonotype was observed many times. This rearrangement joins TRBV29-1 to TRBJ2-7; D is perhaps TRBD2 (5 bases). This CDR3 is 12 amino acids long. V dropped 3 bases and J dropped 3 bases, with 9 bases sitting between them. CDR1 is SQVTM, CDR2 ANQGSEA, per germline. The CDR3 DNA sequence: TGCAGCGTTGAGACTGGGAGCTACGAGCAGTACTTC. Residues: CSVETGSYEQYF.